This T cell receptor beta chain was identified during a study of T cell repertoires in cytomegalovirus infection. Study background: CMV infection plus the matching HLA type was flagged by public TCR beta signatures.

A remark on this clonotype: Its target is unknown.

Study-wide findings and caveats: The study identified carriers of CMV plus the relevant HLA from cumulative public TCR beta family frequency. HLA-C-restricted CMV-specific TCR beta clonotypes prevailed in the ex vivo response.

MiXCR, applied by TCRdb to the reads, yields one record per CDR3 protein. The repertoire holds roughly 720,000 distinct CDR3 sequences, less than 40% seen once, with roughly 2.9% in the top ten. The TCR originated in a human donor in good health (CMV status not recorded). Some clones in this sample may be carry-over from other donors' samples. Sequenced sample: PBMCs.

This chain's CDR3 is CASSPSGRGQNTEAFF. CDR3 nucleotide sequence: TGTGCCAGCAGCCCTTCCGGGCGGGGGCAGAACACTGAAGCTTTCTTT. The chain joins TRBV28 to TRBJ1-1, with TRBD1 as a possible D gene (6 bases). Germline CDR1 is MDHEN and CDR2 is SYDVKM. CDR3 length equals 16 residues. The V and J ends lost 6 bases and 1 base respectively, with 18 bases between them.